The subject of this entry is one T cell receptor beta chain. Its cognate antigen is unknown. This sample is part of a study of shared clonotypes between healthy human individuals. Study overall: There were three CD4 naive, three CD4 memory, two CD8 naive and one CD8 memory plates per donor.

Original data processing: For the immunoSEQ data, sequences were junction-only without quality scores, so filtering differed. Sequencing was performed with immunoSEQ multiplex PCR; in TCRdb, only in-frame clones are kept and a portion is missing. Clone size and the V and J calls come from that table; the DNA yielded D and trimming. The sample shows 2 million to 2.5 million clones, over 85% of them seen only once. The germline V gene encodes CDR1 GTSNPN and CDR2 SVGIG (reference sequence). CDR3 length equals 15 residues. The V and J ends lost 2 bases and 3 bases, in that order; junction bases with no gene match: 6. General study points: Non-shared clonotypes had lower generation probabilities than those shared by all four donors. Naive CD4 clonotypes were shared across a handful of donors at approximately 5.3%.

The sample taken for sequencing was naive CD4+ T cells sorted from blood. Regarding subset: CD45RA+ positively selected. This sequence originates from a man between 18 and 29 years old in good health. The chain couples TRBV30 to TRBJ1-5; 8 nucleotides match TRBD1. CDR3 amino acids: CAWSKTGAPNQPQHF. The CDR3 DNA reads TGTGCCTGGAGTAAGACAGGGGCCCCCAATCAGCCCCAGCATTTT.